A selection of T cell receptor beta chains follows, all from one sample in a study of CD8+ T cells in alopecia areata. The assay was immunoSEQ multiplex PCR, and TCRdb's table has in-frame clones only and misses some. The sample yields about 180,000 clones, roughly 65% seen once. The specimen was CD4+ T cells sorted from blood, collected at week 0. The receptors come from a human donor with alopecia areata. Each CDR3 is given with its conserved first and last residue. Each record gives: D gene, clone size, V gene, J gene, CDR3 DNA, CDR3 protein. A D gene is named only where the DNA matches it firmly. The size entry is marked missing in some rows and otherwise reads once, few, many or a size class.

D gene: NA; clone size: NA; V gene: TRBV27; J gene: TRBJ1-6; CDR3 DNA: TGTGCCAGCAGCTTGATAAATTCACCCCTCCACTTT; CDR3 protein: CASSLINSPLHF
D gene: TRBD2; clone size: once; V gene: TRBV27; J gene: TRBJ2-5; CDR3 DNA: TGTGCCAGCAGTCATCTGGCGGGGGGTCAAGAGACCCAGTACTTC; CDR3 protein: CASSHLAGGQETQYF
D gene: NA; clone size: NA; V gene: TRBV5-6; J gene: TRBJ2-4; CDR3 DNA: TGTGCCAGCAGCAAAAGGACAGCCAAAAACATTCAGTACTTC; CDR3 protein: CASSKRTAKNIQYF
D gene: NA; clone size: NA; V gene: TRBV11-2; J gene: TRBJ2-3; CDR3 DNA: TGTGCCAGCAGCTTAGGGGGCACAGATACGCAGTATTTT; CDR3 protein: CASSLGGTDTQYF
D gene: NA; clone size: NA; V gene: TRBV25-1; J gene: TRBJ1-1; CDR3 DNA: TGTGCCAGCAGTGAATTGACAGACCAAAACACTGAAGCTTTCTTT; CDR3 protein: CASSELTDQNTEAFF
D gene: TRBD1; clone size: NA; V gene: TRBV9; J gene: TRBJ2-1; CDR3 DNA: TGTGCCAGCAGCGTAGAACCGGGACAGGGCTCCTACAATGAGCAGTTCTTC; CDR3 protein: CASSVEPGQGSYNEQFF
D gene: NA; clone size: once; V gene: TRBV10-3; J gene: TRBJ1-5; CDR3 DNA: TGTGCCATCACCCGGACACCCGATCAGCCCCAGCATTTT; CDR3 protein: CAITRTPDQPQHF
D gene: NA; clone size: NA; V gene: TRBV4-3; J gene: TRBJ2-3; CDR3 DNA: TGCGCCAGCAGCCCCAGACAGGCAGATACGCAGTATTTT; CDR3 protein: CASSPRQADTQYF
D gene: NA; clone size: many; V gene: TRBV6-1; J gene: TRBJ2-3; CDR3 DNA: TGTGCCAGCAGTGAAGCAACAAAGACAGATACGCAGTATTTT; CDR3 protein: CASSEATKTDTQYF
D gene: NA; clone size: NA; V gene: TRBV9; J gene: TRBJ2-5; CDR3 DNA: TGTGCCAGCAGCGTAGGGGGTCAAGAGACCCAGTACTTC; CDR3 protein: CASSVGGQETQYF
D gene: NA; clone size: NA; V gene: TRBV5-5; J gene: TRBJ1-2; CDR3 DNA: TGTGCCAGCAGCTCGGACAGCGCCTATGGCTACACCTTC; CDR3 protein: CASSSDSAYGYTF
D gene: NA; clone size: NA; V gene: TRBV30; J gene: TRBJ1-5; CDR3 DNA: TGTGCCTGGACAAAAGGAGGGAATCAGCCCCAGCATTTT; CDR3 protein: CAWTKGGNQPQHF
D gene: NA; clone size: once; V gene: TRBV4-3; J gene: TRBJ2-3; CDR3 DNA: TGCGCCAGCAGCCAGGGGACCACAGATACGCAGTATTTT; CDR3 protein: CASSQGTTDTQYF
D gene: NA; clone size: NA; V gene: TRBV2; J gene: TRBJ2-1; CDR3 DNA: TGTGCCAGCAGCCCTCAGGCGCCCCAGTTCTTC; CDR3 protein: CASSPQAPQFF
D gene: NA; clone size: few; V gene: TRBV4-1; J gene: TRBJ2-2; CDR3 DNA: TGCGCCAGCAGCCAAGTGGACATGGGCTTGGGGACCGGGGAGCTGTTTTTT; CDR3 protein: CASSQVDMGLGTGELFF
D gene: NA; clone size: NA; V gene: TRBV2; J gene: TRBJ1-2; CDR3 DNA: TGTGCCAGCACCCCGGGCGACTATGGCTACACCTTC; CDR3 protein: CASTPGDYGYTF